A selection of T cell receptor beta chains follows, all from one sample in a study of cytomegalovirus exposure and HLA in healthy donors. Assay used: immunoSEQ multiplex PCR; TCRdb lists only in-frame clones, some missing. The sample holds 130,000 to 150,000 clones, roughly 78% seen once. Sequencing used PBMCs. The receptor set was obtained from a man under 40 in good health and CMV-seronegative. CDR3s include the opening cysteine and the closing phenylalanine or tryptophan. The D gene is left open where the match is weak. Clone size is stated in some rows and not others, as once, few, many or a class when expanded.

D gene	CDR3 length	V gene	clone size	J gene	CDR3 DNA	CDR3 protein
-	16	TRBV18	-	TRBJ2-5	TGTGCCAGCTCACGATCTCGAGGGAGGGGGCAAGAGACCCAGTACTTC	CASSRSRGRGQETQYF
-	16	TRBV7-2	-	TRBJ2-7	TGTGCCAGCAGCTTAGACCCGGGACAACACACCTACGAGCAGTACTTC	CASSLDPGQHTYEQYF
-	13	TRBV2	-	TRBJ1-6	TGTGCCAGCAGTCAGGGGAATAATTCACCCCTCAACTTT	CASSQGNNSPLNF
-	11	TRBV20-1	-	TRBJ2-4	TGCAGTGCTAGCAGGGGAAACATTCAGTACTTC	CSASRGNIQYF
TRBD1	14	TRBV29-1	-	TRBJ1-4	TGCAGCGCATCCCGGGACAGAACTAATGAAAAACTGTTTTTT	CSASRDRTNEKLFF
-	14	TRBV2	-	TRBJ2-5	TGTGCCAGCCTCCCCGGGGGGCTCCAAGAGACCCAGTACTTC	CASLPGGLQETQYF
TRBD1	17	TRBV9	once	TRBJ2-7	TGTGCCAGCAGCGCGACAGGGGGGGGCTGGGGATCCTACGAGCAGTACTTC	CASSATGGGWGSYEQYF
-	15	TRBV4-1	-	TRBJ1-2	TGCGCCAGCAGCCAAGATTTTAACCAGGGCTATGGCTACACCTTC	CASSQDFNQGYGYTF
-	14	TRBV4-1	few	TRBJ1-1	TGCGCCAGCAGCCAGGGGGACTTGAACACTGAAGCTTTCTTT	CASSQGDLNTEAFF
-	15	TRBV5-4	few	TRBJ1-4	TGTGCCAGCAGCTTTTCTCAGAATCCGAATGAAAAACTGTTTTTT	CASSFSQNPNEKLFF